The sequence of this T cell receptor beta chain was determined in a study of immune characterization of retroperitoneal liposarcoma. TCRdb recomputed calls from the PCR reads with MiXCR, one row per CDR3 protein. Among around 20,000 distinct CDR3 sequences listed, 37% were seen once. The CDR3 length is 15 residues. Germline V gene sequence: CDR1 SGHNT, CDR2 YENEEA. Remarks on this clonotype: This clone may be a read error of a much larger clone one base away.

The source material was blood. This sequence was found in a male donor with retroperitoneal liposarcoma. J is TRBJ2-5 and V is TRBV11-3, with 8 bases that match TRBD2. The CDR3 reads CASSPGGADAYEQCF. CDR3 bases: TGTGCCAGCAGCCCCGGGGGGGCGGATGCCTACGAGCAGTGCTTC. Drawing the rest from reference TRBV11-3 and TRBJ2-5, the complete variable domain is EAGVVQSPRYKIIEKKQPVAFWCNPISGHNTLYWYLQNLGQGPELLIRYENEEAVDDSQLPKDRFSAERLKGVDSTLKIQPAELGDSAVYLCASSPGGADAYEQCFGPGTRLLVL.